The 3 T cell receptor beta chains given below trace back to one sample, sequenced in a study of blood T cell repertoires in COVID-19. TCRdb's table, derived via immunoSEQ multiplex PCR, lists solely in-frame clones and lacks some. The sample includes around 700,000 clones, about 87% seen only once; the top ten take roughly 0.25%. Sequencing input: peripheral blood. These receptors were taken from a woman under 30 with acute or convalescent COVID-19.

The chain uses TRBV11-3 and TRBJ2-2, with TRBD2 matching 10 bases. Germline CDR1 and CDR2: SGHNT and YENEEA. The CDR3 is 16 residues long. V shed 3 bases, J shed 0 bases, and the junction held 1 base outside the gene matches. This chain's CDR3 is CASSFGLAANTGELFF. The DNA for the CDR3 is TGTGCCAGCAGCTTTGGACTAGCGGCGAACACCGGGGAGCTGTTTTTT.

The rearrangement joins TRBV6-2 or TRBV6-3 to TRBJ1-1, with 8 bases that match TRBD1. Germline assignment: CDR1 MNHEY and CDR2 SVGEGT. After removal of 0 bases from V and 1 base from J, the junction contained 16 bases not matched to a gene. The CDR3 length is 20 residues. CDR3 loop: CASSYSLTGVGPHGNTEAFF. In DNA form, the CDR3 reads TGTGCCAGCAGTTACTCCCTGACAGGGGTAGGACCACACGGGAACACTGAAGCTTTCTTT.

V usage is TRBV28 and J usage is TRBJ1-1, with TRBD1 identical over 8 bases. The CDR3 contains 15 residues. With V trimmed by 5 bases and J by 5 bases, 10 bases remained unmatched. Germline lookup yields CDR1 MDHEN and CDR2 SYDVKM. CDR3 nucleotides: TGTGCCAGCAGTAGCGGACAGGGATGGGATACTGAAGCTTTCTTT. Protein sequence: CASSSGQGWDTEAFF.